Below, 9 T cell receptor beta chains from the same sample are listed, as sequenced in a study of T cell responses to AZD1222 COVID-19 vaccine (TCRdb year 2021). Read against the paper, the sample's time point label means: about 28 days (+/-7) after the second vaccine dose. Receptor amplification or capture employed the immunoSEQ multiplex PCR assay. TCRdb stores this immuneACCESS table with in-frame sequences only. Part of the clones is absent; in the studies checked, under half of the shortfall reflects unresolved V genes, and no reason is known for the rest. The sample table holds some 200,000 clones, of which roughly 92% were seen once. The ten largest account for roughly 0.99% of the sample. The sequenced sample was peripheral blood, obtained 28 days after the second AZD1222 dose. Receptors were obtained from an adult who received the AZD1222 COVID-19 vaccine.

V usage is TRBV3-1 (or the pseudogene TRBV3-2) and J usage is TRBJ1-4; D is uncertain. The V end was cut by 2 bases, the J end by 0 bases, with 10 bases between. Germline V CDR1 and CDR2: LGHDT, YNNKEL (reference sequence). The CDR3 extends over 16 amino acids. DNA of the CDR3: TGTGCCAGCAGCCAAATCCCCGTCGCAACTAATGAAAAACTGTTTTTT. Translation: CASSQIPVATNEKLFF.

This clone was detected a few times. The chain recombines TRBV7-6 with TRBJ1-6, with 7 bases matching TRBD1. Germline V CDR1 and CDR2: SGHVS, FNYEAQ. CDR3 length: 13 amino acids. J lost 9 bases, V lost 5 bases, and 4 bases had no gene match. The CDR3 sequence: CASSDRVSSPLHF. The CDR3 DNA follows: TGTGCCAGCAGCGACAGGGTTAGTTCACCCCTCCACTTT.

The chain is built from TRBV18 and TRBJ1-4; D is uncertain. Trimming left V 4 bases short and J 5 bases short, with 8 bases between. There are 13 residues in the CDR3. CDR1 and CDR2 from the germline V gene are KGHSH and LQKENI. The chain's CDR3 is CASSRMENEKLFF. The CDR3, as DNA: TGTGCCAGCTCACGGATGGAGAATGAAAAACTGTTTTTT.

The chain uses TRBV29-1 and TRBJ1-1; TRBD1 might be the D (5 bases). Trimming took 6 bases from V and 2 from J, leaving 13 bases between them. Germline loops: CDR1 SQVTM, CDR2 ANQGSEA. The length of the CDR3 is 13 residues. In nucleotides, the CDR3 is TGCAGCGTGAACCTCCAGGGTAACACTGAAGCTTTCTTT. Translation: CSVNLQGNTEAFF.

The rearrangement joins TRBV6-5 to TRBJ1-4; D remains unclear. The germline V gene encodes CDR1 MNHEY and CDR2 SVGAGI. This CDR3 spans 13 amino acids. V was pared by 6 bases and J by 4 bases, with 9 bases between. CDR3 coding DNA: TGTGCCAGCAGAGAGGGCGTTAATGAAAAACTGTTTTTT. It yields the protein CASREGVNEKLFF.

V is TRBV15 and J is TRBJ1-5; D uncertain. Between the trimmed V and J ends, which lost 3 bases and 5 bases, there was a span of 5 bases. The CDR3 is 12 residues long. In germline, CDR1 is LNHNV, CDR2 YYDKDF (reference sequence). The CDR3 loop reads CATSRDYQPQHF. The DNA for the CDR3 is TGTGCCACCAGCAGGGATTATCAGCCCCAGCATTTT.

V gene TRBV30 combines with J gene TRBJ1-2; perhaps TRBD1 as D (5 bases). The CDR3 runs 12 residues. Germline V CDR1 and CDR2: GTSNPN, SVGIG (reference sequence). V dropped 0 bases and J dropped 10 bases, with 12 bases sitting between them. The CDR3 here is CAWSVTGWDYTF. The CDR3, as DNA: TGTGCCTGGAGTGTAACAGGTTGGGACTACACCTTC.

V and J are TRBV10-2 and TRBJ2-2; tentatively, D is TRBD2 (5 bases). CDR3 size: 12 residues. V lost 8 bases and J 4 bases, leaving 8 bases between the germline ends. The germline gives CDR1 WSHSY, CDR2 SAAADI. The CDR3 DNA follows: TGCGCCAGCGCCGGGGTCACCGGGGAGCTGTTTTTT. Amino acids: CASAGVTGELFF.

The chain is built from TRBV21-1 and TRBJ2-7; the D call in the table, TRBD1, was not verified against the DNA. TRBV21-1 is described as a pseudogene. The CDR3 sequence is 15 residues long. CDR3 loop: CASSRLDRGSYEQYF. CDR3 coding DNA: TGTGCCAGCAGCAGGTTGGACAGGGGCTCCTACGAGCAGTACTTC.